This TCR beta chain was identified during a study of blood T cell repertoires in COVID-19. Assay used: immunoSEQ multiplex PCR; TCRdb lists only in-frame clones, some missing. The sample has some 350,000 clones; over 75% are singletons. Participant reports of clinical history set cohort assignment. Source material: PBMCs or T cells enriched from blood (not recorded which). This sequence originates from a young man who had recovered from COVID-19.

The CDR3 loop is CASSLGQGRTYEQYF. In nucleotides, the CDR3 is TGCGCCAGCAGCTTGGGGCAGGGTCGCACCTACGAGCAGTACTTC. The chain recombines TRBV5-1 with TRBJ2-7, with D maybe TRBD1 (5 bases). The CDR3 sequence is 15 residues long. Trimming removed 0 bases from V and 2 bases from J, with 12 bases in between. Germline V gene sequence: CDR1 SGHRS, CDR2 YFSETQ.